These 18 T cell receptor beta chains originate from one sample sequenced in a study of blood T cell repertoires in COVID-19. Here immunoSEQ multiplex PCR was the method, and the copy in TCRdb shows in-frame clones only, minus some. The data show about 160,000 clones, around 75% seen once. Sequenced: peripheral blood. These receptors all stem from a woman of 80 years or more with acute or convalescent COVID-19.

The V call is TRBV5-4, the J call TRBJ2-5, with TRBD2 identical over 9 bases. The CDR3 length is 17 residues. Germline V CDR1 and CDR2: SGHNT, YYREEE (reference sequence). Trimming removed 0 bases from V and 0 bases from J; junction bases left unmatched: 6. The CDR3 DNA reads as TGTGCCAGCAGCTTGGCCGTAAGCGGGGGGTACCAAGAGACCCAGTACTTC. Its protein product is CASSLAVSGGYQETQYF.

This clone came up a few times. The chain recombines TRBV19 with TRBJ2-1; perhaps TRBD1 as D (6 bases). With 6 bases removed from V and 6 bases from J, the gap between germline ends came to 18 bases. CDR1 LNHDA and CDR2 SQIVND come from the germline V gene (reference sequence). This CDR3 is built from 15 residues. This CDR3 reads CASRQTGSPFNEQFF. The CDR3 region has the DNA TGTGCCAGTAGGCAAACAGGGAGCCCTTTCAATGAGCAGTTCTTC. Looking up the rest from reference TRBV19 and TRBJ2-1 gives the full variable domain: DGGITQSPKYLFRKEGQNVTLSCEQNLNHDAMYWYRQDPGQGLRLIYYSQIVNDFQKGDIAEGYSVSREKKESFPLTVTSAQKNPTAFYLCASRQTGSPFNEQFFGPGTRLTVL.

This chain uses TRBV6-6 with TRBJ1-1, with unresolved D. The CDR3 sequence is 13 residues long. V gave up 7 bases and J gave up 0 bases, with 9 bases separating them. CDR1 is MNHNY and CDR2 is SVGAGI in the germline V gene (reference sequence). DNA for the CDR3: TGTGCCAGCAAAGTTACGGTGAACACTGAAGCTTTCTTT. Protein product: CASKVTVNTEAFF.

The V and J genes are TRBV7-8 and TRBJ1-4; D gene unclear. V lost 1 base and J lost 3, with 9 bases in between. From germline, CDR1 is SGHVS and CDR2 FQNEAQ. The CDR3 has 15 amino acids. The DNA for the CDR3 is TGTGCCAGCAGCTTAGGCCGAAGAGCTAATGAAAAACTGTTTTTT. It codes for CASSLGRRANEKLFF.

The rearrangement joins TRBV7-8 to TRBJ1-2; TRBD1 matches 7 bases. This CDR3 region has 15 residues. Germline lookup yields CDR1 SGHVS and CDR2 FQNEAQ. With 7 bases clipped from V and 6 bases from J, the junction kept 14 bases outside the gene matches. CDR3 residues: CASNPMETGSHGYTF. The CDR3 bases are TGTGCCAGCAACCCAATGGAGACAGGGAGTCATGGCTACACCTTC.

V gene TRBV28 combines with J gene TRBJ1-2, with 9 bases identical to TRBD1. The CDR3 has 17 residues. The trim removed 6 bases at V and 4 bases at J, leaving 15 bases unmatched. Germline values: CDR1 MDHEN, CDR2 SYDVKM. The CDR3 DNA is TGTGCCAGCAGCACTCCGGGACAGGGCCCCAGGGGCTATGGCTACACCTTC. Translation: CASSTPGQGPRGYGYTF.

The J gene is TRBJ2-7, the V gene TRBV24-1, with TRBD2 matching 9 bases. This CDR3 has 15 residues. Germline V gene sequence: CDR1 KGHDR, CDR2 SFDVKD. Trimming cost V 5 bases and J 6 bases; bases outside gene matches: 10. The CDR3 nucleotides read TGTGCCACCAGTGGGGGTAGCGGGAGAGTTAGCGAGCAGTACTTC. Encoded protein: CATSGGSGRVSEQYF.

The V call is TRBV19, the J call TRBJ1-2; a weak D match, TRBD1 (6 bases). Trimming stripped 4 bases from V and 2 bases from J, with 8 bases between. From germline, CDR1 is LNHDA and CDR2 SQIVND (reference sequence). The CDR3 consists of 13 residues. The CDR3: CASSRQANYGYTF. Here the CDR3 DNA reads TGTGCCAGTAGTAGACAGGCGAACTATGGCTACACCTTC. Filled out from reference TRBV19 and TRBJ1-2, the complete variable domain reads DGGITQSPKYLFRKEGQNVTLSCEQNLNHDAMYWYRQDPGQGLRLIYYSQIVNDFQKGDIAEGYSVSREKKESFPLTVTSAQKNPTAFYLCASSRQANYGYTFGSGTRLTVV.

V and J are TRBV28 and TRBJ1-1; maybe TRBD1 (5 bases). The CDR3 runs 11 residues. CDR1 and CDR2 from the germline V gene are MDHEN and SYDVKM. The V and J ends lost 6 bases and 7 bases respectively, with 9 bases between them. The chain's CDR3 is CASSHRYEAFF. As DNA, the CDR3 is TGTGCCAGCAGCCACAGGTATGAAGCTTTCTTT.

The genes are TRBV6-1 and TRBJ2-1; 7 nucleotides match TRBD2. CDR1 is MNHNS and CDR2 is SASEGT in the germline V gene. The trim removed 1 base at V and 3 bases at J, leaving 6 bases unmatched. The CDR3 is 16 residues long. The chain's CDR3 is CASSEGSAGVYNEQFF. The CDR3 DNA is TGTGCCAGCAGTGAAGGTTCGGCGGGAGTCTACAATGAGCAGTTCTTC.

This chain connects TRBV27 to TRBJ1-6; 11 positions agree with TRBD1. Germline V CDR1 and CDR2: MNHEY, SMNVEV (reference sequence). The CDR3 has 16 residues. V shed 5 bases, J shed 10 bases, and the junction held 10 bases outside the gene matches. Here the CDR3 DNA reads TGTGCCAGCAGTCCTTTGGTGGGACAGGGGGGATCACCCCTCCACTTT. Protein: CASSPLVGQGGSPLHF.

The genes are TRBV6-5 and TRBJ2-3, with a tentative D call TRBD2 (6 bases). V was shortened by 8 bases and J by 3 bases, with 12 bases between the two germline ends. Looked up from germline, CDR1 is MNHEY and CDR2 is SVGAGI. The CDR3 length is 13 residues. Written as DNA, the CDR3 is TGTGCCAGCTGGCGGGAAATTACAGATACGCAGTATTTT. Protein: CASWREITDTQYF.

The chain carries TRBV7-6 and TRBJ1-2, with a possible D match to TRBD1 (6 bases). Trimming took 5 bases from V and 4 from J, leaving 14 bases between them. This CDR3 is 14 amino acids long. Per the germline V gene, CDR1 is SGHVS and CDR2 is FNYEAQ. This chain's CDR3 is CASSPGQQTYGYTF. CDR3 DNA sequence: TGTGCCAGCAGCCCCGGACAGCAAACCTATGGCTACACCTTC.

On this clone itself: Other DNA sequences in this specimen translate into the identical CDR3. The chain combines TRBV12-3 or TRBV12-4 with TRBJ1-1; D unresolved. V gave up 2 bases and J gave up 4 bases, with 8 bases separating them. The CDR3 length is 13 residues. CDR3 amino acids: CASSLTGSTEAFF. CDR3 bases: TGTGCCAGCAGTTTAACTGGGAGCACTGAAGCTTTCTTT.

The chain is built from TRBV5-1 and TRBJ2-2, with 9 bases that match TRBD2. Germline assignment: CDR1 SGHRS and CDR2 YFSETQ. This CDR3 is built from 16 residues. Losses at the gene ends were 3 bases for V and 5 bases for J; bases not matched to a gene: 8. The CDR3 DNA reads TGCGCCAGCAGCTATAAAGCGGGAGGAGGTACCGGGGAGCTGTTTTTT. Amino acids: CASSYKAGGGTGELFF. The variable domain in full, completed from reference TRBV5-1 and TRBJ2-2, reads KAGVTQTPRYLIKTRGQQVTLSCSPISGHRSVSWYQQTPGQGLQFLFEYFSETQRNKGNFPGRFSGRQFSNSRSEMNVSTLELGDSALYLCASSYKAGGGTGELFFGEGSRLTVL.

The chain recombines TRBV2 with TRBJ1-5; 11 nucleotides line up with TRBD1. V trimming: 8 bases; J trimming: 6 bases; junction bases outside the gene matches: 3. The CDR3 consists of 13 residues. CDR1 and CDR2 from the germline V gene are SNHLY and FYNNEI. This CDR3 is CASGTGGFQPQHF. CDR3 DNA: TGTGCCAGCGGGACAGGGGGTTTTCAGCCCCAGCATTTT.

The chain carries TRBV24-1 and TRBJ2-1; 7 bases align to TRBD1. CDR1 is KGHDR, CDR2 SFDVKD, per germline. CDR3 length: 13 residues. J lost 6 bases, V lost 6 bases, and 4 bases had no gene match. The CDR3 DNA reads TGTGCCACCAGTCAACCAGGGGGCAATGAGCAGTTCTTC. Encoded protein: CATSQPGGNEQFF.

The rearrangement joins TRBV4-1 to TRBJ1-5; TRBD1 matches at 8 bases. V gave up 4 bases and J gave up 2 bases; unmatched junction bases: 7. Germline CDR1 MGHRA, CDR2 YSYEKL. This CDR3 has 16 amino acids. The CDR3 reads CASSPRTGRGNQPQHF. Here the CDR3 DNA reads TGCGCCAGCAGCCCCAGGACAGGGAGGGGCAATCAGCCCCAGCATTTT.